Shown below are 22 T cell receptor beta chains from a single sample sequenced in a study of cytomegalovirus exposure and HLA in healthy donors. Use of 60 Vbeta and 13 Jbeta primers characterized the PCR. Here immunoSEQ multiplex PCR was the method, and the copy in TCRdb shows in-frame clones only, minus some. The profile covers 120,000 to 150,000 clones, with 65% to 80% appearing a single time and more than 10% taken by the ten largest. Input material: PBMCs. These receptors were collected from a middle-aged man in good health and CMV-seropositive.

The chain joins TRBV4-1 to TRBJ1-1; perhaps TRBD1 as D (6 bases). V lost 1 base and J 7 bases, leaving 16 bases between the germline ends. This CDR3 spans 15 amino acids. Germline V gene sequence: CDR1 MGHRA, CDR2 YSYEKL. The chain's CDR3 is CASSQVPTGPFEAFF. The CDR3 nucleotides are TGCGCCAGCAGCCAAGTCCCGACAGGACCCTTTGAAGCTTTCTTT.

V usage is TRBV4-1 and J usage is TRBJ2-2; TRBD2 matches at 8 bases. CDR3 length: 16 residues. The V gene's germline CDR1 is MGHRA and CDR2 YSYEKL. J lost 2 bases, V lost 5 bases, and 7 bases had no gene match. The DNA for the CDR3 is TGCGCCAGCAGCATAATGACTAGCGCAAACACCGGGGAGCTGTTTTTT. Its translation: CASSIMTSANTGELFF.

This rearrangement joins TRBV7-9 to TRBJ2-2, with D hard to call. The CDR3 is made up of 13 amino acids. Trimming cost V 5 bases and J 7 bases, with 11 bases left between them. Per germline, CDR1 SEHNR and CDR2 FQNEAQ (reference sequence). The CDR3 DNA follows: TGTGCCAGCAGCCTACGACTTGACGGGGAGCTGTTTTTT. Its translation: CASSLRLDGELFF.

The table lists this clone with a few counts. Here the CDR3 reads CASIITESQPQHF. Written as DNA, the CDR3 is TGTGCCAGCATTATCACGGAGAGTCAGCCCCAGCATTTT. The chain employs TRBV27 and TRBJ1-5; D remains ambiguous. V was cut by 7 bases and J by 6 bases, with 13 bases left in between. This CDR3 spans 13 amino acids. Germline lookup yields CDR1 MNHEY and CDR2 SMNVEV (reference sequence).

V is TRBV28 and J is TRBJ2-7, with a weak D call TRBD1 (6 bases). The CDR3 is 12 residues long. Trimming pared 11 bases from V and 0 bases from J, leaving 11 bases between. From germline, CDR1 is MDHEN and CDR2 SYDVKM. Here the CDR3 reads CACTGSSYEQYF. In DNA, the CDR3 is TGTGCCTGTACAGGGAGCTCCTACGAGCAGTACTTC.

The chain recombines TRBV7-2 with TRBJ2-1; 8 nucleotides line up with TRBD2. The CDR3 spans 15 residues. V shed 5 bases, J shed 3 bases, and the junction held 6 bases outside the gene matches. Germline CDR1 reads SGHTA; CDR2 reads FQGNSA. This CDR3 is CASSPALAGYNEQFF. Here the CDR3 DNA reads TGTGCCAGCAGCCCCGCCCTAGCGGGCTACAATGAGCAGTTCTTC. The full variable domain, its missing parts supplied by reference TRBV7-2 and TRBJ2-1, is GAGVSQSPSNKVTEKGKDVELRCDPISGHTALYWYRQSLGQGLEFLIYFQGNSAPDKSGLPSDRFSAERTGGSVSTLTIQRTQQEDSAVYLCASSPALAGYNEQFFGPGTRLTVL.

A single count supports this clone. V usage is TRBV11-2 and J usage is TRBJ1-3, with a weak D call TRBD1 (5 bases). The ends were cut back, 3 bases at V and 2 bases at J, with 17 bases in the middle. Germline V gene lookup returns CDR1 SGHAT and CDR2 FQNNGV. The CDR3 covers 17 residues. The CDR3 protein is CASSFLSPGTTGNTIYF. In DNA, the CDR3 is TGTGCCAGCAGCTTCCTCTCCCCAGGGACTACTGGAAACACCATATATTTT.

The chain carries TRBV6-1 and TRBJ2-3, with 12 bases identical to TRBD1. From germline, CDR1 is MNHNS and CDR2 SASEGT. The V gene end was trimmed by 4 bases and the J gene end by 2 bases; junction bases not matched to a gene: 16. The length of the CDR3 is 20 residues. The CDR3 DNA sequence: TGTGCCAGCAGTGCTCTCCCCGGGACAGGGGGCGGCGGGTACACAGATACGCAGTATTTT. Protein product: CASSALPGTGGGGYTDTQYF.

The chain combines TRBV4-3 with TRBJ1-3; D gene unclear. From germline, CDR1 is LGHNA and CDR2 YSLEER. V was clipped by 4 bases and J by 0 bases, with 7 bases between them. The CDR3 has 14 amino acids. The CDR3 coding sequence is TGCGCCAGCAGCCCGCGGGGCTCTGGAAACACCATATATTTT. It yields the protein CASSPRGSGNTIYF.

The chain combines TRBV29-1 with TRBJ1-1; TRBD1 is a possible D gene (6 bases). The CDR3 is made up of 11 amino acids. V gave up 3 bases and J gave up 6 bases, with 8 bases separating them. Germline V gene sequence: CDR1 SQVTM, CDR2 ANQGSEA. The CDR3 region has the DNA TGCAGCGTTGAGGGGGCGTCTGAAGCTTTCTTT. Its translation is CSVEGASEAFF.

The chain recombines TRBV6-1 with TRBJ2-7, with a tentative D call TRBD2 (6 bases). The CDR3 runs 17 residues. Trimming left V 3 bases short and J 1 base short, with 19 bases between. Germline V gives CDR1 MNHNS, CDR2 SASEGT. CDR3 DNA: TGTGCCAGCAGTGATAGGGGAGGTGGGTGGGTTTCCTACGAGCAGTACTTC. Protein: CASSDRGGGWVSYEQYF.

This clone was observed a single time. This sequence joins TRBV27 and TRBJ2-6; maybe TRBD1 (6 bases). The CDR3 consists of 15 residues. Germline CDR1 reads MNHEY; CDR2 reads SMNVEV (reference sequence). Trimming stripped 6 bases from V and 3 bases from J, with 12 bases between. Here the CDR3 reads CASSADRLGANVLTF. The DNA of the CDR3 is TGTGCCAGCAGCGCTGACAGGCTTGGGGCCAACGTCCTGACTTTC.

This chain links TRBV2 with TRBJ1-2; 7 bases match TRBD1. Losses at the gene ends were 6 bases for V and 5 bases for J; bases not matched to a gene: 9. The CDR3 has 14 residues. Germline V CDR1 and CDR2: SNHLY, FYNNEI. This chain's CDR3 is CASRAPGGGYGYTF. Here the CDR3 DNA reads TGTGCCAGCAGGGCCCCAGGGGGAGGATATGGCTACACCTTC.

The J gene is TRBJ2-1, the V gene TRBV4-1; 7 bases map to TRBD1. Per the germline V gene, CDR1 is MGHRA and CDR2 is YSYEKL. The CDR3 loop spans 15 amino acids. V gave up 3 bases and J gave up 6 bases; unmatched junction bases: 8. The CDR3 region is CASSQTRQGFNEQFF. The CDR3 DNA follows: TGCGCCAGCAGCCAGACAAGACAGGGCTTCAATGAGCAGTTCTTC.

V and J are TRBV5-1 and TRBJ2-3; 8 nucleotides match TRBD2. Germline V gives CDR1 SGHRS, CDR2 YFSETQ. This CDR3 is 15 amino acids long. V trimming: 5 bases; J trimming: 3 bases; junction bases outside the gene matches: 8. The CDR3 DNA sequence: TGCGCCAGCAGTATTAGCGGGACCACTACAGATACGCAGTATTTT. Translation gives CASSISGTTTDTQYF.

The chain has TRBV7-9 and TRBJ2-7, with D perhaps matching TRBD2 (6 bases). Trimming took off 4 bases at V and 2 bases at J, with 9 bases between the two ends. Germline V gene lookup returns CDR1 SEHNR and CDR2 FQNEAQ (reference sequence). This CDR3 has 13 amino acids. This chain's CDR3 is CASSWGETYEQYF. The CDR3 DNA sequence: TGTGCCAGCAGCTGGGGGGAAACCTACGAGCAGTACTTC.

The genes are TRBV2 and TRBJ2-2; TRBD1 agrees at 10 bases. V lost 6 bases, J lost 6 bases, and 7 bases stayed unmatched. The CDR3 length is 15 residues. From germline, CDR1 is SNHLY and CDR2 FYNNEI. In nucleotides, the CDR3 is TGTGCCAGCAGGCCCGGGACAGGGGTTTCCGGGGAGCTGTTTTTT. As protein: CASRPGTGVSGELFF.

Here the CDR3 reads CASSFAGGGNQPQHF. The CDR3 DNA is TGTGCCAGTAGTTTCGCAGGGGGAGGCAATCAGCCCCAGCATTTT. V gene TRBV19 combines with J gene TRBJ1-5; 7 bases fit TRBD1. The V gene end was trimmed by 5 bases and the J gene end by 2 bases; junction bases not matched to a gene: 6. This CDR3 has 15 residues. Germline V gene data show CDR1 as LNHDA and CDR2 as SQIVND (reference sequence).

The CDR3 loop reads CASSQRDRGPYGYTF. In nucleotides, the CDR3 is TGCGCCAGCAGCCAGCGGGACAGGGGGCCTTATGGCTACACCTTC. The gene calls are TRBV4-1 and TRBJ1-2; 12 positions agree with TRBD1. Germline-derived CDR1 and CDR2 are MGHRA and YSYEKL. The CDR3 has 15 amino acids. V was pared by 3 bases and J by 5 bases, with 4 bases of the junction left unmatched.

This rearrangement joins TRBV2 to TRBJ2-1; TRBD2 matches at 11 bases. The CDR3 is 14 residues long. Unmatched junction bases numbered 6, after V lost 7 bases and J lost 7 bases. The germline V gene has CDR1 SNHLY and CDR2 FYNNEI. DNA of the CDR3: TGTGCCAGCATACTAGCGGGAGTAAGTAATGAGCAGTTCTTC. This encodes CASILAGVSNEQFF.

V and J are TRBV5-4 and TRBJ2-1; D remains unclear. Trimming cost V 0 bases and J 3 bases, with 10 bases left between them. Germline CDR1 SGHNT, CDR2 YYREEE (reference sequence). CDR3 size: 15 residues. CDR3 nucleotides: TGTGCCAGCAGCTTGGTGGCGGTGGACTACAATGAGCAGTTCTTC. Translation: CASSLVAVDYNEQFF.

V gene TRBV19 combines with J gene TRBJ2-2; a possible D gene is TRBD2 (6 bases). The CDR3 is 12 residues long. In germline, CDR1 is LNHDA, CDR2 SQIVND (reference sequence). The V gene lost 6 bases and the J gene lost 7 bases, with 9 bases spanning the gap. CDR3: CASREGHGELFF. The CDR3 bases are TGTGCCAGTAGGGAGGGGCACGGGGAGCTGTTTTTT.